The source of this TCR beta chain is a study of blood T cell repertoires in COVID-19. For the study at large: Specimens from acute and convalescent COVID-19 originated in the United States, Italy and Spain. In each case, the material was cDNA or gDNA derived from T cells, B-cell-depleted T cells, or PBMCs.

Germline V gene lookup returns CDR1 MNHEY and CDR2 SMNVEV (reference sequence). V lost 1 base, J lost 3 bases, and 16 bases lay in between. The CDR3 covers 16 residues. Authors' processing steps: Estimation of nucleated cell counts was performed using reference gene primer amplification. Method: immunoSEQ multiplex PCR; TCRdb's copy keeps in-frame clones and lacks some. The V and J calls and clone size are taken from that table; D and trimming were inferred from the DNA. The sample has 200,000 to 250,000 clones, over 75% seen once. This clone was observed a single time. This clonotype was sampled from a human donor in a cohort sampled during active COVID-19. V usage is TRBV27 and J usage is TRBJ2-7, with D maybe TRBD1 (5 bases). What was sequenced was peripheral blood. Here the CDR3 reads CASSLLPGLGDYEQYF. CDR3 DNA sequence: TGTGCCAGCAGTTTATTACCGGGTCTAGGGGACTACGAGCAGTACTTC.